This T cell receptor (beta chain) was sequenced in a study of blood T cell repertoires in COVID-19. Overall study: The United States, Italy and Spain supplied acute and convalescent COVID-19 samples. From T cells, B-cell-depleted T cells, or PBMCs came the material, which was cDNA or gDNA.

In the source study's methods: Estimation of nucleated cell counts was performed using reference gene primer amplification. Data came from immunoSEQ multiplex PCR; TCRdb stores just in-frame clones and leaves some out. V and J calls and clone size come straight from that table; D and trimming were deduced from the DNA. Of roughly 230,000 clones in the sample, around four fifths were seen once. CDR1 is DFQATT, CDR2 SNEGSKA, per germline (reference sequence). V lost 5 bases, J lost 7 bases, and 12 bases lay in between. The CDR3 is 11 amino acids. The sequencing sample was made of peripheral blood. The clonotype comes from a man aged 40-55 years with active or convalescent COVID-19. The chain joins TRBV20-1 to TRBJ2-7; D remains ambiguous. In nucleotides, the CDR3 is TGCAGTGCTGTGATTCTCGGGGAGCAGTACTTC. As protein: CSAVILGEQYF.